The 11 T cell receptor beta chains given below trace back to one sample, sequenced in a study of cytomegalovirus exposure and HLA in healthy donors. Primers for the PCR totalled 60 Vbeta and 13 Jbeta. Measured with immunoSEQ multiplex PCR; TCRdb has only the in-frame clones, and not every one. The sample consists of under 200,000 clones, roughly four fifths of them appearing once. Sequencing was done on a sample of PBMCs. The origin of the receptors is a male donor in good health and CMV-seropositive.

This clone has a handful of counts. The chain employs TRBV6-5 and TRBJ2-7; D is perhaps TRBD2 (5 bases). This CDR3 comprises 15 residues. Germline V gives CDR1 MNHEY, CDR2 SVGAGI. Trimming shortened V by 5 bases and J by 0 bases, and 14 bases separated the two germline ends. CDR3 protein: CASSTPSSGSYEQYF. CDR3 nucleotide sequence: TGTGCCAGCAGTACCCCTTCCAGCGGCTCCTACGAGCAGTACTTC.

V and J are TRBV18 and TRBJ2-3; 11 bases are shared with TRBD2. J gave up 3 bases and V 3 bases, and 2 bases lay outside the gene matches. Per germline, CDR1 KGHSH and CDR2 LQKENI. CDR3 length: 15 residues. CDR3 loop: CASSPTSGTTDTQYF. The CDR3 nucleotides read TGTGCCAGCTCACCGACTAGCGGGACGACAGATACGCAGTATTTT.

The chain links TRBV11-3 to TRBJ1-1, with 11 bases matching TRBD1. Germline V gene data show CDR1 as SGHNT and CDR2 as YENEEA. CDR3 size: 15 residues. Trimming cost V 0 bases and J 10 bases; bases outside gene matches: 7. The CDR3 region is CASSLDLGTGGLAFF. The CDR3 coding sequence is TGTGCCAGCAGCTTAGATCTTGGGACAGGGGGTTTAGCTTTCTTT.

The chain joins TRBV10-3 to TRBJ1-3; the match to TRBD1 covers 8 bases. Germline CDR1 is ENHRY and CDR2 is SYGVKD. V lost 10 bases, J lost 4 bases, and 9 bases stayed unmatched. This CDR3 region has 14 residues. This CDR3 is CATRQGLNGNTIYF. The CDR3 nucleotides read TGTGCCACCAGACAGGGGCTAAACGGAAACACCATATATTTT.

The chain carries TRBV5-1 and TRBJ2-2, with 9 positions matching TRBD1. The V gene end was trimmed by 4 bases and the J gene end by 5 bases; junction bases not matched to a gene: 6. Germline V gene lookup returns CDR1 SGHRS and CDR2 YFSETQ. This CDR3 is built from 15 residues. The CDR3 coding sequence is TGCGCCAGCAGCCGACAGGGGGATGTTACCGGGGAGCTGTTTTTT. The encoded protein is CASSRQGDVTGELFF.

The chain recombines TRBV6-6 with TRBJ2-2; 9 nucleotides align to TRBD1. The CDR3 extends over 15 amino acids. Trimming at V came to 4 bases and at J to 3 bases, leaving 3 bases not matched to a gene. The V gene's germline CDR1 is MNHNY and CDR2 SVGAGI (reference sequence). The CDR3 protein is CASSWDRADTGELFF. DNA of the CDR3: TGTGCCAGCAGTTGGGACAGGGCGGACACCGGGGAGCTGTTTTTT.

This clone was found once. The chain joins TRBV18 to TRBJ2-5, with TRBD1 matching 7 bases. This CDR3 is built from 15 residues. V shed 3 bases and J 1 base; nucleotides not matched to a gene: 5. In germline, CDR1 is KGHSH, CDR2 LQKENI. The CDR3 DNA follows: TGTGCCAGCTCACCCCTGGGGACAGCCCAAGAGACCCAGTACTTC. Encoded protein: CASSPLGTAQETQYF.

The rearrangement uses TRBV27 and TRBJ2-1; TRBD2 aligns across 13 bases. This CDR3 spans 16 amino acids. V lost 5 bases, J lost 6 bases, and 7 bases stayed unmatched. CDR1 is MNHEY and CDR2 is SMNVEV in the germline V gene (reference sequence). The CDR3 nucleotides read TGTGCCAGCAGTACGCGGACTAGCGGGGGCTCCAATGAGCAGTTCTTC. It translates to CASSTRTSGGSNEQFF.

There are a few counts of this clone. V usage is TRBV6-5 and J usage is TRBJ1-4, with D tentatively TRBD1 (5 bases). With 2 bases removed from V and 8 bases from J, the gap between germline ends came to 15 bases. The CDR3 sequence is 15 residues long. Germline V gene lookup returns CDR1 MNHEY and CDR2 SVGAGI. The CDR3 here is CASSYGTQVGEKLFF. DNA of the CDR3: TGTGCCAGCAGTTACGGCACACAGGTCGGCGAAAAACTGTTTTTT.

In DNA form, the CDR3 reads TGCGCCAGCAGCTTGGCCCCCAGCCAAGAGACCCAGTACTTC. It specifies CASSLAPSQETQYF. V is TRBV5-1 and J is TRBJ2-5; D is unclear. Per germline, CDR1 SGHRS and CDR2 YFSETQ. Trimming pared 0 bases from V and 1 base from J, leaving 7 bases between. The CDR3 has 14 amino acids.

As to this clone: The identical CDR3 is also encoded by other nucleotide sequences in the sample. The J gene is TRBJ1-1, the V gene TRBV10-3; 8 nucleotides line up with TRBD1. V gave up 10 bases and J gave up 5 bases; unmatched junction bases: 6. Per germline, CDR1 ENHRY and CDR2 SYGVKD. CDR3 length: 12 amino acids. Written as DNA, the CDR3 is TGTGCCACAGGACAGGGCGATACTGAAGCTTTCTTT. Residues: CATGQGDTEAFF.